A single sample gave rise to the 10 T cell receptor beta chains below, sequenced in a study of cytomegalovirus exposure and HLA in healthy donors. Assay used: immunoSEQ multiplex PCR; TCRdb lists only in-frame clones, some missing. The sample includes 150,000 to 200,000 clones, approximately 80% of them seen just once. The sample taken for sequencing was PBMCs. The receptors were gathered from a man aged 18 to 30 in good health and CMV-seropositive.

V usage is TRBV7-7 and J usage is TRBJ2-1, with D possibly TRBD1 on 6 matching bases. Trimming shortened V by 5 bases and J by 6 bases, and 23 bases separated the two germline ends. Germline V gene lookup returns CDR1 SSHAT and CDR2 FNYEAQ (reference sequence). The CDR3 consists of 17 residues. CDR3 nucleotide sequence: TGTGCCAGCAGCCCGCAGGGGTCGGGGTGGCTGAGCAATGAGCAGTTCTTC. Translation gives CASSPQGSGWLSNEQFF.

The chain's CDR3 is CATSSGLGLRDEQFF. The CDR3, as DNA: TGTGCCACCAGCAGCGGACTTGGACTTAGGGATGAGCAGTTCTTC. V gene TRBV15 combines with J gene TRBJ2-1, with a tentative D call TRBD2 (5 bases). Trimming removed 3 bases from V and 8 bases from J, with 17 bases in between. Per germline, CDR1 LNHNV and CDR2 YYDKDF (reference sequence). This CDR3 region has 15 residues.

CDR3 in DNA: TGCAGTGCTAGACTAGTCGGTGAGCAGTACTTC. Translating gives CSARLVGEQYF. V usage is TRBV20-1 and J usage is TRBJ2-7; unclear D gene. The ends were cut back, 2 bases at V and 7 bases at J, with 9 bases in the middle. CDR3 length equals 11 residues. The germline V gene has CDR1 DFQATT and CDR2 SNEGSKA (reference sequence).

This chain uses TRBV2 with TRBJ2-3; TRBD2 aligns across 8 bases. The CDR3 covers 14 residues. Germline assignment: CDR1 SNHLY and CDR2 FYNNEI. Trimming at V came to 11 bases and at J to 3 bases, leaving 10 bases not matched to a gene. The DNA of the CDR3 is TGTGCCGCCTCTCCGGGGGGGAGTACAGATACGCAGTATTTT. Translated, it gives CAASPGGSTDTQYF.

The chain couples TRBV6-6 to TRBJ1-3, with TRBD1 identical over 10 bases. The CDR3 runs to 14 residues. Trimming at V came to 6 bases and at J to 8 bases, leaving 7 bases not matched to a gene. Germline V gene data show CDR1 as MNHNY and CDR2 as SVGAGI (reference sequence). The CDR3, as DNA: TGTGCCAGCAGGGACAGGGGGGGGGCGGACACCATATATTTT. Protein sequence: CASRDRGGADTIYF.

CDR3 in amino acids: CASSLYGRPPGNTEAFF. The CDR3, as DNA: TGTGCCAGCAGTTTATATGGTCGCCCGCCGGGGAACACTGAAGCTTTCTTT. The rearrangement joins TRBV27 to TRBJ1-1; no clear D. This CDR3 is 17 amino acids long. The germline V and J ends were trimmed by 1 base and 1 base, with 16 bases remaining between them. Germline V gene data show CDR1 as MNHEY and CDR2 as SMNVEV (reference sequence).

This clone turned up a few times. The V and J genes are TRBV5-8 and TRBJ2-5; TRBD2 might be the D (5 bases). V was trimmed by 2 bases and J by 3 bases, leaving 14 bases between them. This CDR3 spans 15 amino acids. Germline CDR1 and CDR2: SGHTS and YDEGEE. The DNA of the CDR3 is TGTGCCAGCAGCTTCGGATGGCGGGCTGAAGAGACCCAGTACTTC. It codes for CASSFGWRAEETQYF.

The chain uses TRBV6-1 and TRBJ1-2; 10 nucleotides match TRBD1. This CDR3 contains 12 residues. Germline V gene lookup returns CDR1 MNHNS and CDR2 SASEGT. Trimming took 6 bases from V and 14 from J; bases not matched to a gene: 9. This CDR3 is CASSQRDRGSTF. In DNA, the CDR3 is TGTGCCAGCAGCCAAAGGGACAGGGGATCGACCTTC.

This chain connects TRBV29-1 to TRBJ2-1, with 13 bases identical to TRBD2. The CDR3 contains 15 residues. V shed 6 bases and J 10 bases; nucleotides not matched to a gene: 12. Germline V gene sequence: CDR1 SQVTM, CDR2 ANQGSEA. DNA for the CDR3: TGCAGCGTAGTTCGGACTAGCGGGAGTGCCATAGAGCAGTTCTTC. Its translation is CSVVRTSGSAIEQFF.

This chain joins TRBV4-3 and TRBJ2-3, with 8 bases fitting TRBD1. The V gene end was trimmed by 4 bases and the J gene end by 5 bases; junction bases not matched to a gene: 14. This CDR3 spans 17 amino acids. The germline CDR1 and CDR2 sequences are LGHNA and YSLEER. CDR3 sequence reads: CASSRRRDRGRKDTQYF. CDR3 bases: TGCGCCAGCAGCCGTCGACGAGACAGGGGTCGTAAAGATACGCAGTATTTT.